A selection of T cell receptor beta chains follows, all from one sample in a study of blood T cell repertoires in COVID-19. Assay: immunoSEQ multiplex PCR; the TCRdb copy retains only in-frame clones and omits some. Among a few hundred thousand clones, 70% to 85% were seen once, and the ten largest hold about 0.9%. The source material was peripheral blood. The source is a human donor with COVID-19, enrolled during active disease. The donor label of this sample is uncertain. Each CDR3 is given without its conserved first and last residue. Each record gives: clone size, V gene, J gene, CDR3 protein. A clone size is listed for some rows: how often the clone was seen (once, few, many), or a class if it is expanded.

clone_size: NA
v_call: TRBV15
j_call: TRBJ1-2
cdr3_aa: ATSRDGQGIYGYT

clone_size: NA
v_call: TRBV10-1
j_call: TRBJ1-5
cdr3_aa: ASSESPDRILDSNQPQH

clone_size: NA
v_call: TRBV5-1
j_call: TRBJ2-1
cdr3_aa: ASSIAGERHNEQF

clone_size: NA
v_call: TRBV5-1
j_call: TRBJ1-6
cdr3_aa: ASSLRAGGSPLH

clone_size: NA
v_call: TRBV6-5
j_call: TRBJ1-1
cdr3_aa: ASRNQGMNTEAF

clone_size: NA
v_call: TRBV28
j_call: TRBJ1-4
cdr3_aa: ASSQGGDREKLF

clone_size: NA
v_call: TRBV25-1
j_call: TRBJ1-1
cdr3_aa: ASSEAGLTEAF

clone_size: NA
v_call: TRBV10-2
j_call: TRBJ1-1
cdr3_aa: ASSDIRGTEAF

clone_size: NA
v_call: TRBV3-1/TRBV3-2
j_call: TRBJ2-7
cdr3_aa: ASSQGTSPGYEQY

clone_size: NA
v_call: TRBV28
j_call: TRBJ1-4
cdr3_aa: ASRKRGNEKLF

clone_size: NA
v_call: TRBV5-1
j_call: TRBJ1-4
cdr3_aa: ASSLGRAGTNEKLF

clone_size: NA
v_call: TRBV28
j_call: TRBJ2-2
cdr3_aa: ASRLRREVVGELF

clone_size: NA
v_call: TRBV28
j_call: TRBJ2-7
cdr3_aa: ASSFPGTSVIYEQY

clone_size: NA
v_call: TRBV4-3
j_call: TRBJ1-1
cdr3_aa: ASSQGRFSEAF

clone_size: once
v_call: TRBV3-1/TRBV3-2
j_call: TRBJ1-2
cdr3_aa: ASSQARRGYT

clone_size: NA
v_call: TRBV19
j_call: TRBJ1-6
cdr3_aa: ASTSSRGGNSPLH

clone_size: once
v_call: TRBV6-5
j_call: TRBJ1-5
cdr3_aa: ASNQREGSNQPQH

clone_size: NA
v_call: TRBV3-1/TRBV3-2
j_call: TRBJ1-5
cdr3_aa: ASSSGAGLYQPQH

clone_size: NA
v_call: TRBV27
j_call: TRBJ2-5
cdr3_aa: ASSWGGLETQY

clone_size: few
v_call: TRBV15
j_call: TRBJ2-7
cdr3_aa: ATSRDLGDYEQY

clone_size: NA
v_call: TRBV5-1
j_call: TRBJ2-3
cdr3_aa: ASSLQGASTDTQY

clone_size: NA
v_call: TRBV28
j_call: TRBJ1-2
cdr3_aa: ASSSGGAPRGYT

clone_size: once
v_call: TRBV27
j_call: TRBJ1-4
cdr3_aa: ASRPPGTGREKLF

clone_size: NA
v_call: TRBV28
j_call: TRBJ1-4
cdr3_aa: ASQLGRAREKLF

clone_size: NA
v_call: TRBV19
j_call: TRBJ1-4
cdr3_aa: ASSVTGPTANEKLF

clone_size: NA
v_call: TRBV19
j_call: TRBJ1-1
cdr3_aa: ASSITRGRAAEAF

clone_size: NA
v_call: TRBV2
j_call: TRBJ1-3
cdr3_aa: ASSAAPGHRIGGNTIY

clone_size: NA
v_call: TRBV6-5
j_call: TRBJ1-1
cdr3_aa: ASSYQGQPLNTEAF

clone_size: NA
v_call: TRBV10-1
j_call: TRBJ2-5
cdr3_aa: ASSESGSKETQY

clone_size: NA
v_call: TRBV7-2
j_call: TRBJ2-7
cdr3_aa: ASSSKGGDGTKQY

clone_size: NA
v_call: TRBV6-6
j_call: TRBJ1-2
cdr3_aa: ASSGEGQVDGYT

clone_size: NA
v_call: TRBV9
j_call: TRBJ2-2
cdr3_aa: ASSLGQVNTGELF

clone_size: NA
v_call: TRBV11-1
j_call: TRBJ2-5
cdr3_aa: ASSLNRGQQETQY

clone_size: NA
v_call: TRBV7-3
j_call: TRBJ2-7
cdr3_aa: ASRGSGGTYEQY

clone_size: NA
v_call: TRBV21-1
j_call: TRBJ2-5
cdr3_aa: ASEKAQETQY

clone_size: once
v_call: TRBV28
j_call: TRBJ1-5
cdr3_aa: ASSQQGMNQPQH

clone_size: once
v_call: TRBV28
j_call: TRBJ2-2
cdr3_aa: ASSRRTGELF

clone_size: NA
v_call: TRBV12-3/TRBV12-4
j_call: TRBJ1-5
cdr3_aa: ASSDRDSQPQH

clone_size: NA
v_call: TRBV3-1/TRBV3-2
j_call: TRBJ1-5
cdr3_aa: ASSLGLYSNQPQH

clone_size: NA
v_call: TRBV14
j_call: TRBJ1-5
cdr3_aa: ASRTDSPQH

clone_size: NA
v_call: TRBV7-9
j_call: TRBJ2-3
cdr3_aa: ASSTRLARIEDTQY

clone_size: NA
v_call: TRBV11-2
j_call: TRBJ1-4
cdr3_aa: ASSSRQAATNEKLF

clone_size: NA
v_call: TRBV19
j_call: TRBJ2-3
cdr3_aa: ASSPTSTDTQY

clone_size: NA
v_call: TRBV6-5
j_call: TRBJ1-2
cdr3_aa: ASSYSRRGYGYT

clone_size: NA
v_call: TRBV11-2
j_call: TRBJ2-1
cdr3_aa: ASSSSIAGTYNEQF